This record looks at one TCR beta chain sequence and its context. Its antigen is currently unknown. Amplification used 60 Vbeta primers and 13 Jbeta primers. The repertoire was sequenced with immunoSEQ multiplex PCR; TCRdb's copy has only in-frame clones and lacks some. This table holds 180,000 or so clones, 82% found once. These data come from a study of cytomegalovirus exposure and HLA in healthy donors. Study conclusions and caveats: Reports showed the classifier diagnosing cytomegalovirus status with high specificity and sensitivity.

V lost 6 bases and J lost 5; bases outside the gene matches: 7. Germline V gene sequence: CDR1 KGHSH, CDR2 LQKENI. The CDR3 covers 15 residues. This receptor was taken from a middle-aged man in good health and CMV-seronegative. Sequenced: PBMCs. The rearrangement joins TRBV18 to TRBJ1-1, with 12 positions matching TRBD1. The CDR3 region has the DNA TGTGCCAGCTCCGGGACAGGGGGCTTGAGGACTGAAGCTTTCTTT. It translates to CASSGTGGLRTEAFF.